This T cell receptor beta chain was sequenced for a study of immune evolution from preneoplasia to lung adenocarcinoma. Points on this clone: No antigen is known for it.

V was cut by 5 bases and J by 5 bases, with 18 bases left in between. Germline loops: CDR1 SGHTA, CDR2 FQGTGA. The CDR3 is made up of 15 amino acids. Study-level points and caveats: Top clone frequencies peaked in normal lung, apparently declining through invasive adenocarcinoma.

This table comes from immunoSEQ multiplex PCR, and its TCRdb copy is limited to in-frame clones, with some not included. The sample includes approximately 9,100 clones, 80% to 90% seen only once; the top ten take 5.5% to 7.5%. This sequence joins TRBV7-3 and TRBJ1-1; TRBD1 is a possible D gene (5 bases). The origin of this receptor is an older person with lung adenocarcinoma. Sequences were obtained from FFPE minimally invasive lung adenocarcinoma tissue. As DNA, the CDR3 is TGTGCCAGCAGCCCCGTCCGGGGCGGATTAACTGAAGCTTTCTTT. The encoded protein is CASSPVRGGLTEAFF.